The present T cell receptor beta chain was sequenced within a study of blood T cell repertoires in COVID-19. Across the whole study: PBMCs, B-cell-depleted T cells, or T cells were the source of the cDNA or gDNA that made up the material.

In the study's own analysis: Reference gene primer amplification in the assay estimated nucleated cell counts. Assay used: immunoSEQ multiplex PCR; TCRdb lists only in-frame clones, some missing. D and trimming come from the DNA, and the V and J calls and clone size come from that table. The data show about 350,000 clones, with more than 85% seen just once and approximately 1% held by the top ten. This clone appeared once. Living in under 30 US areas, the participants were between 18 and 89 years of age. Participants reported their clinical history, and cohort assignment relied on those reports. The CDR3 has 18 amino acids. The V and J ends lost 3 bases and 0 bases respectively, with 16 bases between them. In germline, CDR1 is SGHRS, CDR2 YFSETQ.

This clonotype was sampled from a woman in her twenties or thirties who had recovered from COVID-19. The J gene is TRBJ1-6, the V gene TRBV5-1; D is uncertain. Sample: PBMCs or T cells enriched from blood (not recorded which). This CDR3 reads CASSYAPPESSYNSPLHF. CDR3 nucleotide sequence: TGCGCCAGCAGCTACGCCCCCCCGGAGAGCTCCTATAATTCACCCCTCCACTTT.